This is a list of T cell receptor beta chains from one sample in a study of blood T cell repertoires in COVID-19. The table came from immunoSEQ multiplex PCR; TCRdb's copy has only in-frame clones and leaves some out. The repertoire holds a few hundred thousand clones, with roughly nine tenths as singletons. Sequenced input: PBMCs or T cells enriched from blood (not recorded which). These receptor sequences come from a woman aged 40 to 49 who had been exposed to COVID-19. Both conserved end residues are part of each CDR3. A D gene is named only where the DNA matches it firmly. Size is omitted from some rows. Given values are once, few, many or a class for expanded clones.

D | J | size | V | CDR3 | DNA
. | TRBJ1-5 | . | TRBV2 | CASSEGGGNQPQHF | TGTGCCAGCAGTGAAGGGGGAGGCAATCAGCCCCAGCATTTT
TRBD2 | TRBJ2-4 | . | TRBV6-5 | CASSYSSGSSGIQYF | TGTGCCAGCAGTTACTCGAGCGGGAGTTCTGGCATTCAGTACTTC
TRBD1 | TRBJ1-5 | . | TRBV7-2 | CASSLVTGGNQPQHF | TGTGCCAGCAGCTTGGTAACAGGGGGCAATCAGCCCCAGCATTTT
. | TRBJ2-5 | . | TRBV7-8 | CASSHPGETQYF | TGTGCCAGCAGCCACCCGGGGGAGACCCAGTACTTC
TRBD1 | TRBJ2-7 | . | TRBV18 | CASSPTGDTYEQYF | TGTGCCAGCTCACCGACAGGGGATACCTACGAGCAGTACTTC
TRBD1 | TRBJ2-7 | . | TRBV7-6 | CASSRADRGTYEQYF | TGTGCCAGCAGCCGTGCGGACAGGGGAACCTACGAGCAGTACTTC
. | TRBJ1-2 | . | TRBV2 | CASSEAVYGYTF | TGTGCCAGCAGTGAGGCGGTATATGGCTACACCTTC
TRBD2 | TRBJ2-1 | . | TRBV7-3 | CASSLDGRRNNEQFF | TGTGCCAGCAGCTTAGACGGGAGGCGGAACAATGAGCAGTTCTTC
. | TRBJ1-2 | . | TRBV21-1 | CASSKGYTGKQTGYTF | TGTGCCAGCAGCAAAGGATATACAGGGAAGCAGACAGGCTACACCTTC
. | TRBJ1-6 | once | TRBV19 | CASSGTFNSPLHF | TGTGCCAGCTCCGGGACTTTTAATTCACCCCTCCACTTT
TRBD1 | TRBJ1-1 | . | TRBV7-3 | CASSPNRNRGTEAFF | TGTGCCAGCAGCCCCAACCGCAACAGGGGGACTGAAGCTTTCTTT
TRBD2 | TRBJ2-7 | . | TRBV6-5 | CASRLAGGYEQYF | TGTGCCAGCAGGCTAGCGGGGGGTTACGAGCAGTACTTC
TRBD1 | TRBJ1-2 | . | TRBV27 | CASRPGTGVGYTF | TGTGCCAGCAGACCTGGGACAGGGGTTGGCTACACCTTC
TRBD2 | TRBJ2-1 | . | TRBV6-2/TRBV6-3 | CASSYRSGGPYNEQFF | TGTGCCAGCAGTTACAGGAGCGGGGGGCCGTACAATGAGCAGTTCTTC
. | TRBJ1-1 | . | TRBV5-6 | CASSRTGWDAFF | TGTGCCAGCAGCAGAACAGGGTGGGATGCTTTCTTT
. | TRBJ2-7 | . | TRBV4-1 | CASSQALRGRSYEQYF | TGCGCCAGCAGCCAAGCCCTTAGAGGCCGCTCCTACGAGCAGTACTTC
TRBD1 | TRBJ1-2 | . | TRBV18 | CASSRTGGIYGYTF | TGTGCCAGCTCGCGAACAGGGGGAATCTATGGCTACACCTTC
. | TRBJ2-1 | . | TRBV2 | CASRFGQGGYNEQFF | TGTGCCAGCCGTTTCGGGCAGGGGGGCTACAATGAGCAGTTCTTC
. | TRBJ1-1 | . | TRBV7-2 | CASSFTRGAGGTEAFF | TGTGCCAGCAGCTTCACACGGGGCGCGGGGGGAACTGAAGCTTTCTTT
. | TRBJ1-2 | . | TRBV29-1 | CSVEENGSERYTF | TGCAGCGTTGAAGAGAACGGTAGCGAGCGCTACACCTTC
TRBD1 | TRBJ1-3 | . | TRBV7-2 | CASSSSGTGGSGNTIYF | TGTGCCAGCAGCTCTTCCGGGACAGGGGGCTCTGGAAACACCATATATTTT
TRBD1 | TRBJ1-1 | once | TRBV24-1 | CATSDRTGGNTEAFF | TGTGCCACCAGTGACAGGACAGGGGGGAACACTGAAGCTTTCTTT
TRBD1 | TRBJ1-2 | . | TRBV7-2 | CASSLSPTGGGYTF | TGTGCCAGCAGCCTGTCCCCGACAGGGGGCGGCTACACCTTC
. | TRBJ1-6 | . | TRBV5-4 | CASSLDISPLHF | TGTGCCAGCAGCTTGGATATCTCACCCCTCCACTTT
. | TRBJ2-3 | . | TRBV3-1/TRBV3-2 | CASSQGKASGTDTQYF | TGTGCCAGCAGCCAAGGTAAGGCTAGCGGCACAGATACGCAGTATTTT
TRBD1 | TRBJ1-1 | . | TRBV6-5 | CAHNRGSWSTEAFF | TGTGCCCACAACAGGGGGTCATGGAGCACTGAAGCTTTCTTT
. | TRBJ2-7 | once | TRBV6-5 | CASRRTEPYEQYF | TGTGCCAGCAGGAGGACAGAACCTTACGAGCAGTACTTC
TRBD2 | TRBJ2-1 | . | TRBV7-3 | CASSPSGGPNEQFF | TGTGCCAGCAGCCCAAGCGGGGGGCCCAATGAGCAGTTCTTC
TRBD1 | TRBJ1-2 | . | TRBV4-1 | CASSQDSGDRGLYGYTF | TGCGCCAGCAGCCAAGATTCCGGGGACAGGGGACTATATGGCTACACCTTC
. | TRBJ2-5 | . | TRBV5-1 | CASSLGGNQETQYF | TGCGCCAGCAGCTTGGGCGGCAACCAAGAGACCCAGTACTTC
TRBD1 | TRBJ2-1 | . | TRBV29-1 | CSGSPGTGGSEQFF | TGCAGCGGTTCACCCGGGACAGGGGGCAGTGAGCAGTTCTTC
TRBD2 | TRBJ2-1 | . | TRBV2 | CASSRGLAGGHYNEQFF | TGTGCCAGCAGTCGGGGACTAGCGGGGGGCCACTACAATGAGCAGTTCTTC
TRBD2 | TRBJ2-3 | . | TRBV7-9 | CASSLGLAGTDTQYF | TGTGCCAGCAGCCTAGGACTAGCGGGGACAGATACGCAGTATTTT